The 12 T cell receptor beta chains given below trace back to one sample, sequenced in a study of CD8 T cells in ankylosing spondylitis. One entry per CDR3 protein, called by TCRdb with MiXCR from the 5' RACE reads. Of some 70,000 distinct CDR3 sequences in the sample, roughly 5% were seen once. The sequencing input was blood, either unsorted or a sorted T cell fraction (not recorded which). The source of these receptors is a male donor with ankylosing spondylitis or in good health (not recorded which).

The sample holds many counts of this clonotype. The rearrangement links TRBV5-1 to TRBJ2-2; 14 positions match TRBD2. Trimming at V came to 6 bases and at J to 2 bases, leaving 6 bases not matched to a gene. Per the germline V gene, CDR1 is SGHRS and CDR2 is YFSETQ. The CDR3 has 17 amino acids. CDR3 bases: TGCGCCAGCAAAAGGACTAGCGGGGGGACTAACACCGGGGAGCTGTTTTTT. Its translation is CASKRTSGGTNTGELFF.

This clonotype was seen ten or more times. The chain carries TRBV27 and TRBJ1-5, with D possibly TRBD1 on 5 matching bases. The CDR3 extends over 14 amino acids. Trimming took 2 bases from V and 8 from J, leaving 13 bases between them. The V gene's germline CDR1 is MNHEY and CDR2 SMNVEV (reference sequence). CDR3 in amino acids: CASSLGAGLEPQHF. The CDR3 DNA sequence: TGTGCCAGCAGTTTAGGGGCAGGTTTAGAGCCCCAGCATTTT.

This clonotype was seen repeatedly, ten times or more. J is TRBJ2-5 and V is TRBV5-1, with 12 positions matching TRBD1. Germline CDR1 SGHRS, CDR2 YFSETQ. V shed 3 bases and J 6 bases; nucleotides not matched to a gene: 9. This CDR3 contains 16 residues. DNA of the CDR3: TGCGCCAGCAGCTATGGTCCCGGGACAGGGGGCCAGACCCAGTACTTC. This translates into CASSYGPGTGGQTQYF.

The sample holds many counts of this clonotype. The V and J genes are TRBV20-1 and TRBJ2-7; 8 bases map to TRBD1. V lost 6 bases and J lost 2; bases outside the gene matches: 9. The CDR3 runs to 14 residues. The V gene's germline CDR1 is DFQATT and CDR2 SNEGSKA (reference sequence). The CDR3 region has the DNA TGCAGTGCCGGGCCGGGACAGGCCACCTACGAGCAGTACTTC. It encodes CSAGPGQATYEQYF.

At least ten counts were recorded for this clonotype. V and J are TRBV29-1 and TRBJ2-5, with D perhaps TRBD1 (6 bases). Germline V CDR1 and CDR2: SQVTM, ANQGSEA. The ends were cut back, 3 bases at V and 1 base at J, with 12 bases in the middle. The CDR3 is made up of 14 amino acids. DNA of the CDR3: TGCAGCGTTGATTCGGGACACCTCCAAGAGACCCAGTACTTC. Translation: CSVDSGHLQETQYF.

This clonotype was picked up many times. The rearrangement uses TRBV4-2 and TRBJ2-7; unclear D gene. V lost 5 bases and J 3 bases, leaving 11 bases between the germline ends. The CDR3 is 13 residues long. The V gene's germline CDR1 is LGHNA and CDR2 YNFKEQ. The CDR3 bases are TGTGCCAGCAGCACAACCGCCGGCTACGAGCAGTACTTC. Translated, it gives CASSTTAGYEQYF.

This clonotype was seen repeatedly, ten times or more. The CDR3 sequence: CSVEWANGGGELFF. CDR3 in DNA: TGCAGCGTTGAATGGGCAAATGGAGGCGGGGAGCTGTTTTTT. The chain employs TRBV29-1 and TRBJ2-2; maybe TRBD2 (5 bases). Trimming removed 2 bases from V and 7 bases from J, with 14 bases in between. This CDR3 region has 14 residues. Looked up from germline, CDR1 is SQVTM and CDR2 is ANQGSEA.

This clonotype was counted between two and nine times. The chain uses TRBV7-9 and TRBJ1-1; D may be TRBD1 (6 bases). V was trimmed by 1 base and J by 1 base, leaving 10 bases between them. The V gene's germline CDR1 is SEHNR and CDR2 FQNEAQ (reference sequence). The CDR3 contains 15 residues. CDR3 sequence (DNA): TGTGCCAGCAGCTTAGGGGGGGCAGGGAACACTGAAGCTTTCTTT. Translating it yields CASSLGGAGNTEAFF.

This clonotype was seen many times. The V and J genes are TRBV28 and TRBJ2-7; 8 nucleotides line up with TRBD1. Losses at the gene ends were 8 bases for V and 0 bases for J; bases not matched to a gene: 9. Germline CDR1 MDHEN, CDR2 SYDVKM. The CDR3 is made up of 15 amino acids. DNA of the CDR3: TGTGCCAGCCCCTTGGGGACAGGTCCCTCCTACGAGCAGTACTTC. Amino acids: CASPLGTGPSYEQYF.

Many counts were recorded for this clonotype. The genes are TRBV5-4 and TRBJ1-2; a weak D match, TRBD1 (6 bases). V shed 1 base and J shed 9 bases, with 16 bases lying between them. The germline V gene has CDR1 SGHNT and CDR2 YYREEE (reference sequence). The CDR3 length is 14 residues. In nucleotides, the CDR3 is TGTGCCAGCAGCTTGACAGGGACCTTCGGAAGCTACACCTTC. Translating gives CASSLTGTFGSYTF.

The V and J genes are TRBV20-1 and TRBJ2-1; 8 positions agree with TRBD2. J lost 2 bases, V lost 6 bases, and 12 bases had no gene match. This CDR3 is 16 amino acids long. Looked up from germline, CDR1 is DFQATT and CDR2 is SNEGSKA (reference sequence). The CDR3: CSAPKGGSGAYNEQFF. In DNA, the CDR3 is TGCAGTGCCCCGAAAGGAGGTAGCGGGGCCTACAATGAGCAGTTCTTC.

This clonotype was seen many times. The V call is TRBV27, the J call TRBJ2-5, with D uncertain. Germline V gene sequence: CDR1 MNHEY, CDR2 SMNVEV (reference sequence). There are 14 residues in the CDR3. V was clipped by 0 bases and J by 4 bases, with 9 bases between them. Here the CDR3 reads CASSLSPTGETQYF. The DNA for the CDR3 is TGTGCCAGCAGTTTATCGCCGACTGGAGAGACCCAGTACTTC.